The clone carrying this T cell receptor (beta chain) was recorded at least ten times. The CDR3 runs 13 residues. V was cut by 6 bases and J by 2 bases, with 11 bases left in between. The germline V gene has CDR1 MNHEY and CDR2 SMNVEV (reference sequence). The data belong to a study of spatial heterogeneity in lung cancer. A single record per CDR3 protein comes from TCRdb applying MiXCR to the 5' RACE reads. The sample records 45,000 to 55,000 distinct CDR3 sequences, less than 5.5% being singletons. Time point denoted: sample taken at primary tumor resection. This sample comprised PBMCs, obtained at surgery. The rearrangement links TRBV27 to TRBJ2-7, with D uncertain. This receptor was taken from a male donor with early-stage non-small cell lung cancer. CDR3 nucleotide sequence: TGTGCCAGCAGACACCCTGGAGCCTACGAGCAGTACTTC. Translated, it gives CASRHPGAYEQYF.